The 19 T cell receptor beta chains presented below share a single source sample, sequenced in a study of human T cells and chemical hapten exposure. Indicated time point: patch test 1, 2 weeks after DPC sensitization. Noted treatment: therapeutic diphenylcyclopropenone sensitization with weekly scalp DPC. One entry per CDR3 protein, called by TCRdb with MiXCR from the RACE reads. This sample has 75,000 to 95,000 distinct CDR3 sequences, with roughly 12% found just once. Sequencing was performed on whole blood, taken in connection with sensitization to the hapten diphenylcyclopropenone (DPC). The receptor source for this set is a woman aged 60-70 years with alopecia areata. Some clones in this sample may be carry-over from other donors' samples.

The chain uses TRBV9 and TRBJ2-6; D unclear. CDR1 and CDR2 (germline): SGDLS, YYNGEE. V lost 0 bases to trimming and J lost 1 base, with 8 bases between them. The CDR3 consists of 16 residues. The CDR3 reads CASSVAADSGANVLTF. For the CDR3, the DNA is TGTGCCAGCAGCGTAGCAGCAGATTCTGGGGCCAACGTCCTGACTTTC. The full variable domain, completed using reference TRBV9 and TRBJ2-6, is DSGVTQTPKHLITATGQRVTLRCSPRSGDLSVYWYQQSLDQGLQFLIQYYNGEERAKGNILERFSAQQFPDLHSELNLSSLELGDSALYFCASSVAADSGANVLTFGAGSRLTVL.

This clonotype was picked up a small number of times. V is TRBV5-1 and J is TRBJ2-7, with D unresolved. Trimming pared 4 bases from V and 2 bases from J, leaving 13 bases between. Per the germline V gene, CDR1 is SGHRS and CDR2 is YFSETQ. This CDR3 has 14 residues. The CDR3 DNA is TGCGCCAGCAGCCCGAGAGACTTGGCCTACGAGCAGTACTTC. It is translated as CASSPRDLAYEQYF.

The chain recombines TRBV14 with TRBJ2-1, with D tentatively TRBD2 (5 bases). The CDR3 sequence is 16 residues long. Trimming left V 2 bases short and J 8 bases short, with 19 bases between. Germline loops: CDR1 SGHDN, CDR2 FVKESK. CDR3 sequence reads: CASSQLASNFVDEQFF. Written as DNA, the CDR3 is TGTGCCAGCAGCCAATTAGCGTCGAACTTTGTTGATGAGCAGTTCTTC.

The V call is TRBV2, the J call TRBJ1-6, with D perhaps TRBD1 (5 bases). The CDR3 extends over 13 amino acids. V lost 3 bases to trimming and J lost 14 bases, with 14 bases between them. Germline CDR1 and CDR2: SNHLY and FYNNEI. The CDR3 reads CASSDDSQPALHF. The CDR3 coding sequence is TGTGCCAGCAGTGACGACAGCCAACCGGCCCTCCACTTT. The entire variable domain, with the rest obtained from reference TRBV2 and TRBJ1-6, is as follows: EPEVTQTPSHQVTQMGQEVILRCVPISNHLYFYWYRQILGQKVEFLVSFYNNEISEKSEIFDDQFSVERPDGSNFTLKIRSTKLEDSAMYFCASSDDSQPALHFGNGTRLTVT.

There are a few counts of this clonotype. The chain recombines TRBV18 with TRBJ2-3; 12 bases fit TRBD2. The junction had 5 bases not matched to a gene; V was cut back by 2 bases and J by 5 bases. The germline gives CDR1 KGHSH, CDR2 LQKENI. The CDR3 is made up of 16 amino acids. The CDR3 region is CASSPGLAGQEDTQYF. Here the CDR3 DNA reads TGTGCCAGCTCACCAGGACTAGCGGGACAGGAAGATACGCAGTATTTT.

This clonotype turned up a few times. The rearrangement uses TRBV5-1 and TRBJ2-5; 9 bases line up with TRBD1. Germline V gene lookup returns CDR1 SGHRS and CDR2 YFSETQ. The V segment lost 2 bases and the J segment 5 bases; nucleotides outside the gene matches: 4. CDR3 length: 14 residues. CDR3 loop: CASSFTGGYETQYF. In DNA, the CDR3 is TGCGCCAGCAGCTTTACAGGGGGCTACGAGACCCAGTACTTC.

The V call is TRBV20-1, the J call TRBJ2-1, with D hard to call. Per germline, CDR1 DFQATT and CDR2 SNEGSKA (reference sequence). The CDR3 is 14 amino acids. This chain's CDR3 is CSARSTQFYNEQFF. The CDR3 bases are TGCAGCGCCAGGTCAACTCAATTTTACAATGAGCAGTTCTTC.

This clonotype was found many times. The chain has TRBV11-2 and TRBJ2-5; perhaps TRBD1 as D (5 bases). Germline V gene lookup returns CDR1 SGHAT and CDR2 FQNNGV. Trimming removed 5 bases from V and 10 bases from J, with 14 bases in between. The CDR3 spans 12 residues. CDR3 DNA: TGTGCCAGCAGCCCAGGGCGCAGCAGCCAGTACTTC. Translation gives CASSPGRSSQYF. Together with reference TRBV11-2 and TRBJ2-5, the CDR3 gives the full variable domain: EAGVAQSPRYKIIEKRQSVAFWCNPISGHATLYWYQQILGQGPKLLIQFQNNGVVDDSQLPKDRFSAERLKGVDSTLKIQPAKLEDSAVYLCASSPGRSSQYFGPGTRLLVL.

This clonotype showed up many times. The V gene is TRBV11-2, the J gene TRBJ2-2, with TRBD2 identical over 9 bases. This CDR3 region has 18 residues. V lost 1 base, J lost 7 bases, and 13 bases stayed unmatched. CDR1 SGHAT and CDR2 FQNNGV come from the germline V gene. The CDR3 loop reads CASSLGFSGGLILGELFF. CDR3 coding DNA: TGTGCCAGCAGCTTAGGATTTAGCGGGGGCCTGATCCTCGGGGAGCTGTTTTTT.

This clonotype has at least ten counts. The chain combines TRBV29-1 with TRBJ2-1, with TRBD2 matching 13 bases. Germline V gene lookup returns CDR1 SQVTM and CDR2 ANQGSEA. Germline trimming cut 5 bases from V and 9 bases from J; bases unmatched to any gene: 7. The CDR3 has 14 residues. In nucleotides, the CDR3 is TGCAGCGTTTCCGGACTAGCGGGGGAGTCTGAGCAGTTCTTC. As protein: CSVSGLAGESEQFF.

The rearrangement links TRBV28 to TRBJ1-2; no clear D. The germline CDR1 and CDR2 sequences are MDHEN and SYDVKM. Deletions cut 3 bases from V and 5 bases from J, with 7 bases between. The CDR3 is 12 amino acids. CDR3 nucleotides: TGTGCCAGCAGTTTGAGAGGGTATGGCTACACCTTC. Its protein is CASSLRGYGYTF.

There are many counts of this clonotype. The chain joins TRBV7-2 to TRBJ1-5; TRBD1 aligns across 9 bases. CDR1 and CDR2 (germline): SGHTA, FQGNSA. V lost 3 bases to trimming and J lost 4 bases; unmatched junction nucleotides: 7. The length of the CDR3 is 16 residues. CDR3 nucleotides: TGTGCCAGCAGCTTCTGGACAGGGGCTGAAAATCAGCCCCAGCATTTT. It is translated as CASSFWTGAENQPQHF.

CDR3 amino acids: CATSSGGAQPQHF. DNA for the CDR3: TGTGCCACCAGCAGCGGGGGGGCCCAGCCCCAGCATTTT. V is TRBV15 and J is TRBJ1-5; a weak D match, TRBD1 (6 bases). CDR1 and CDR2 (germline): LNHNV, YYDKDF (reference sequence). The CDR3 consists of 13 residues. With 3 bases removed from V and 7 bases from J, the gap between germline ends came to 10 bases.

This sequence joins TRBV29-1 and TRBJ1-1; D is undetermined. From germline, CDR1 is SQVTM and CDR2 ANQGSEA. There are 11 residues in the CDR3. The V gene lost 5 bases and the J gene lost 1 base, with 5 bases spanning the gap. CDR3 amino acids: CSVSRNTEAFF. In DNA, the CDR3 is TGCAGCGTTTCCCGGAACACTGAAGCTTTCTTT.

In its sample, this clonotype was seen a few times. The chain carries TRBV5-6 and TRBJ1-5; TRBD1 is a possible D gene (5 bases). The CDR3 spans 15 residues. V was pared by 3 bases and J by 5 bases, with 15 bases between. Germline CDR1 and CDR2: SGHDT and YYEEEE. The CDR3 DNA follows: TGTGCCAGCAGCTCCACATCAGGGTCTTATCAGCCCCAGCATTTT. Amino acids: CASSSTSGSYQPQHF.

In nucleotides, the CDR3 is TGCAGTGCTTTGTTCCTGACAGGCCTAGAGGCTTTCTTT. Translated: CSALFLTGLEAFF. The rearrangement joins TRBV20-1 to TRBJ1-1; the D gene is possibly TRBD1 (6 bases). The length of the CDR3 is 13 residues. V gave up 5 bases and J gave up 11 bases, with 21 bases separating them. Germline CDR1 is DFQATT and CDR2 is SNEGSKA (reference sequence).

At least ten counts were recorded for this clonotype. V gene TRBV10-2 combines with J gene TRBJ1-1; D remains ambiguous. This CDR3 spans 13 amino acids. Germline V gene data show CDR1 as WSHSY and CDR2 as SAAADI. V shed 7 bases and J shed 1 base, with 10 bases lying between them. CDR3 DNA sequence: TGCGCCAGCAAAGGCGCGGCGAACACTGAAGCTTTCTTT. Protein sequence: CASKGAANTEAFF.

The chain is built from TRBV25-1 and TRBJ1-4; D is ambiguous. The CDR3 loop spans 15 amino acids. V lost 3 bases and J lost 7, with 15 bases in between. Per the germline V gene, CDR1 is MGHDK and CDR2 is SYGVNS. The CDR3 DNA follows: TGTGCCAGCAGTGAGGTCGGGGATATGGCTGAAAAACTGTTTTTT. Translating it yields CASSEVGDMAEKLFF.

This clonotype occurred many times. Here the CDR3 reads CASSERADGNQPQHF. The CDR3 DNA sequence: TGCGCCAGCAGCGAGCGCGCCGACGGTAATCAGCCCCAGCATTTT. The chain recombines TRBV5-1 with TRBJ1-5; D is ambiguous. The CDR3 has 15 residues. Looked up from germline, CDR1 is SGHRS and CDR2 is YFSETQ. V was shortened by 4 bases and J by 4 bases, with 15 bases between the two germline ends.